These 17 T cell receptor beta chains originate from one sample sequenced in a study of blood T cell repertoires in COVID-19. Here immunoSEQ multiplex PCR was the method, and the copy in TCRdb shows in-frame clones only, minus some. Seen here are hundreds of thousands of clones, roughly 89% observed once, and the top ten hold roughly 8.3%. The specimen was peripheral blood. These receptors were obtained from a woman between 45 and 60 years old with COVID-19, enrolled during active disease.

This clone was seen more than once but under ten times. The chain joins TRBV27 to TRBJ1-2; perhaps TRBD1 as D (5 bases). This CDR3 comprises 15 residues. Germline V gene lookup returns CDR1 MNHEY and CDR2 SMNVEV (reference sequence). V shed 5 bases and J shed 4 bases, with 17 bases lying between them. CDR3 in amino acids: CASSPGLDTFYGYTF. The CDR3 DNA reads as TGTGCCAGCAGTCCCGGATTGGACACCTTCTATGGCTACACCTTC.

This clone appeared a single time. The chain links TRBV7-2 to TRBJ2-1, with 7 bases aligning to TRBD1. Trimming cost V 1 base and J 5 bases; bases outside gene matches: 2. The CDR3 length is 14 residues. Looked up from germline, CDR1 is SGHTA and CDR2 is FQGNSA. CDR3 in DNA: TGTGCCAGCAGCTTAGGGGGACAGAACAATGAGCAGTTCTTC. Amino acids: CASSLGGQNNEQFF.

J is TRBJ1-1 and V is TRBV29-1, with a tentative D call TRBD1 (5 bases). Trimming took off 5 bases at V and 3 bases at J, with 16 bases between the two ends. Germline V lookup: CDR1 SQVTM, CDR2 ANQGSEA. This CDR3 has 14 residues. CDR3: CSVPRAGGDTEAFF. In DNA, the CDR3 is TGCAGCGTTCCCAGGGCCGGAGGGGACACTGAAGCTTTCTTT.

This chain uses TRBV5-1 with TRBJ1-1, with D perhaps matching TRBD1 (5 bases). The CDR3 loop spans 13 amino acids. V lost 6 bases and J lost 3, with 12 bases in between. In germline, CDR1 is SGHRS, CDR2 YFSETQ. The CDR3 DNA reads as TGCGCCAGCAAGCAGGGAAGGGACACTGAAGCTTTCTTT. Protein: CASKQGRDTEAFF. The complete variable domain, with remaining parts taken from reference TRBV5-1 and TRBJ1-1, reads KAGVTQTPRYLIKTRGQQVTLSCSPISGHRSVSWYQQTPGQGLQFLFEYFSETQRNKGNFPGRFSGRQFSNSRSEMNVSTLELGDSALYLCASKQGRDTEAFFGQGTRLTVV.

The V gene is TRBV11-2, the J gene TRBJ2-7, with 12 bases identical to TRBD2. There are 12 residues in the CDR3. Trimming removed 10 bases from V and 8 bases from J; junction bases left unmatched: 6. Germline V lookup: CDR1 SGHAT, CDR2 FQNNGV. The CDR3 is CATRTSGDQQYF. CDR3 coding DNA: TGTGCCACCAGGACTAGCGGGGATCAGCAGTACTTC.

The CDR3 DNA reads TGTGCCAGCAGCCCTCGGCTGGGAGGGGGGGATACGCAGTATTTT. This codes for CASSPRLGGGDTQYF. The chain links TRBV5-8 to TRBJ2-3; perhaps TRBD2 as D (7 bases). The CDR3 runs 15 residues. Germline values: CDR1 SGHTS, CDR2 YDEGEE. The V end lost 4 bases, the J end lost 6 bases, and 18 bases lay between the germline ends. Together with reference TRBV5-8 and TRBJ2-3, the CDR3 gives the full variable domain: EAGVTQSPTHLIKTRGQQATLRCSPISGHTSVYWYQQALGLGLQFLLWYDEGEERNRGNFPPRFSGRQFPNYSSELNVNALELEDSALYLCASSPRLGGGDTQYFGPGTRLTVL.

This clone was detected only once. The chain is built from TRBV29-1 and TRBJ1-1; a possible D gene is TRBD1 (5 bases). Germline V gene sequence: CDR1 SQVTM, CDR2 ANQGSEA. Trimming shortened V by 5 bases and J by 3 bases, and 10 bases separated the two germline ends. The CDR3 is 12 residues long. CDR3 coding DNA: TGCAGCGTTTCGGGGGGGGACACTGAAGCTTTCTTT. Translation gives CSVSGGDTEAFF.

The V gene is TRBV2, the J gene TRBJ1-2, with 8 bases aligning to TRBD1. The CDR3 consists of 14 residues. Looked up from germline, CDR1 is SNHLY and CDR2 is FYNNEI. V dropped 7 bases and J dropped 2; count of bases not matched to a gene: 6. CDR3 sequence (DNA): TGTGCCAGCAACCAGGGGGCCATAAACTATGGCTACACCTTC. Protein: CASNQGAINYGYTF.

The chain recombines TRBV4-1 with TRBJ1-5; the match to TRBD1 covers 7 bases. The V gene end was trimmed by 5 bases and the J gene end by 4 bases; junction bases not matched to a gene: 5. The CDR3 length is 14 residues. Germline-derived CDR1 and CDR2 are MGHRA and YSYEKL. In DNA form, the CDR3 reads TGCGCCAGCAGCGCGGCAGGGGGTAATCAGCCCCAGCATTTT. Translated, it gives CASSAAGGNQPQHF.

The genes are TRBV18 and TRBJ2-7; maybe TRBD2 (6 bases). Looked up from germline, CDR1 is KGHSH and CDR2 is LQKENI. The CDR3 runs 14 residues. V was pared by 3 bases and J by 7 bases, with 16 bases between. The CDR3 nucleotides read TGTGCCAGCTCACCTGCGCGGGATACTCGGGAGCAGTACTTC. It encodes CASSPARDTREQYF. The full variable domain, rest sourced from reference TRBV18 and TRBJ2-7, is NAGVMQNPRHLVRRRGQEARLRCSPMKGHSHVYWYRQLPEEGLKFMVYLQKENIIDESGMPKERFSAEFPKEGPSILRIQQVVRGDSAAYFCASSPARDTREQYFGPGTRLTVT.

This chain's CDR3 is CASTEQGADGYTF. The CDR3 DNA follows: TGTGCCAGCACTGAGCAGGGGGCCGATGGCTACACCTTC. V and J are TRBV2 and TRBJ1-2; 8 bases are a match to TRBD1. In germline, CDR1 is SNHLY, CDR2 FYNNEI. This CDR3 has 13 residues. J lost 6 bases, V lost 7 bases, and 7 bases had no gene match.

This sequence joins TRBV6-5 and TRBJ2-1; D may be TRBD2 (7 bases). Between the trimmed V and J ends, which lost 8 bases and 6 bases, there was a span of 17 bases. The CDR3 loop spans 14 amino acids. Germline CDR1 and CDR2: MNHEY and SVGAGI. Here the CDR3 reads CASERGGKGNEQFF. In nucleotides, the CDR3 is TGTGCCAGCGAAAGGGGGGGAAAAGGCAATGAGCAGTTCTTC.

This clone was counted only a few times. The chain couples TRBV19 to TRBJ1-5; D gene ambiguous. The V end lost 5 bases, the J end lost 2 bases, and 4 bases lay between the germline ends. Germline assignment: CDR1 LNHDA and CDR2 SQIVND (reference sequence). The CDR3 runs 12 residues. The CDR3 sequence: CASSPGNQPQHF. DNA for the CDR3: TGTGCCAGTAGTCCGGGCAATCAGCCCCAGCATTTT.

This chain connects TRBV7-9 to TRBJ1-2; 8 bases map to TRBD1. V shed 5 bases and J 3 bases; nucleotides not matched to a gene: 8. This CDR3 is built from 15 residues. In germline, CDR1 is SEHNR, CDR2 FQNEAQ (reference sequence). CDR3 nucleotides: TGTGCCAGCAGCCCCCAGGGGGCCCCTTACTATGGCTACACCTTC. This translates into CASSPQGAPYYGYTF. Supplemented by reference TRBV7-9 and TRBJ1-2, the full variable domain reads DTGVSQNPRHKITKRGQNVTFRCDPISEHNRLYWYRQTLGQGPEFLTYFQNEAQLEKSRLLSDRFSAERPKGSFSTLEIQRTEQGDSAMYLCASSPQGAPYYGYTFGSGTRLTVV.

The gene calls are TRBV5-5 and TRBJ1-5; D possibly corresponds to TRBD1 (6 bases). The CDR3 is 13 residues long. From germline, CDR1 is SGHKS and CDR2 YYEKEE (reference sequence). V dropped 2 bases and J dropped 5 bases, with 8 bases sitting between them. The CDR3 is CASSFRGDQPQHF. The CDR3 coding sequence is TGTGCCAGCAGCTTCAGGGGAGATCAGCCCCAGCATTTT.

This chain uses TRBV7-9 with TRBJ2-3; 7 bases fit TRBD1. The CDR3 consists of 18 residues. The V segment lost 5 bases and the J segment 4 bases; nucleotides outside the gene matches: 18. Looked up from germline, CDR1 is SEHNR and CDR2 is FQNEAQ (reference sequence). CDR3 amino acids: CASSPRPNEGASPDTQYF. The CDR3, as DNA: TGTGCCAGCAGCCCCAGGCCGAACGAGGGGGCGTCCCCAGATACGCAGTATTTT.

The CDR3 protein is CASSQVRGGGYEQYF. CDR3 sequence (DNA): TGTGCCAGCAGCCAAGTTCGAGGGGGGGGCTACGAGCAGTACTTC. V is TRBV3-1 (or the pseudogene TRBV3-2) and J is TRBJ2-7; possibly TRBD2 for D (7 bases). V lost 1 base to trimming and J lost 3 bases, with 13 bases between them. Germline CDR1 is LGHDT and CDR2 is YNNKEL (reference sequence). The CDR3 runs 15 residues.